The present T cell receptor (beta chain) was sequenced within a study of T cell changes during pregnancy in multiple sclerosis. The table came from immunoSEQ multiplex PCR; TCRdb's copy has only in-frame clones and leaves some out. The data show some 70,000 clones, 91% seen once. V was clipped by 6 bases and J by 0 bases, with 16 bases between them. Germline CDR1 SGHTS, CDR2 YDEGEE. The CDR3 runs 16 residues. This receptor was identified in a female donor with multiple sclerosis, enrolled in a pregnancy study. This material consisted of CD8+ T cells from peripheral blood mononuclear cells, taken before pregnancy. The chain joins TRBV5-8 to TRBJ1-5; D ambiguous. CDR3 in DNA: TGTGCCAGCACCGCAGAGGGATACTATAGCAATCAGCCCCAGCATTTT. Protein sequence: CASTAEGYYSNQPQHF.